This T cell receptor beta chain appears in the sequencing data of a study of shared clonotypes between healthy human individuals. Study-wide results and limits: Few donors limited the genetic and exposure-history diversity represented.

Looked up from germline, CDR1 is SNHLY and CDR2 is FYNNEI. CDR3 length: 14 residues. V shed 4 bases and J 2 bases; nucleotides not matched to a gene: 5. Every subset's genomic DNA went evenly onto several immunoSEQ plates. Generated by immunoSEQ multiplex PCR, the TCRdb table keeps only in-frame clones and is missing some. The table records millions of clones, over 85% of them present only once. In the case of this clone: The antigen is not known.

The specimen sequenced was naive CD4+ T cells sorted from blood. Subset in this sample: CD45RA+ positively selected. The receptor comes from a man in his late teens or twenties in good health. The genes are TRBV2 and TRBJ2-7; 7 bases are a match to TRBD1. The CDR3 coding sequence is TGTGCCAGCAGTGGGCCGGGACAGACCTACGAGCAGTACTTC. Translation: CASSGPGQTYEQYF. Drawing the rest from reference TRBV2 and TRBJ2-7, the complete variable domain is EPEVTQTPSHQVTQMGQEVILRCVPISNHLYFYWYRQILGQKVEFLVSFYNNEISEKSEIFDDQFSVERPDGSNFTLKIRSTKLEDSAMYFCASSGPGQTYEQYFGPGTRLTVT.